This T cell receptor beta chain is from a study of blood T cells in healthy people across ages. Study-wide findings and caveats: Unknown CMV status may confound age-related changes in expanded clones. TCR beta diversity was tightly associated with the proportion of naive T cells.

V gave up 8 bases and J gave up 7 bases; unmatched junction bases: 8. CDR3 length equals 12 residues. Germline V gene sequence: CDR1 SQVTM, CDR2 ANQGSEA. The second PCR ran roughly 6 to 11 cycles with a sample-barcoded 5' primer and J-beta primers. Researchers report that each sample yielded at least 3 million CDR3-containing paired-end reads. TCRdb passed the 5' RACE reads through MiXCR, listing each CDR3 protein once. The table records 1,800,000 or so distinct CDR3 sequences, roughly 43% of them present only once. Each individual donor underwent a draw of roughly 10 milliliters of peripheral blood. Comment on this clonotype: The antigen is undetermined.

This receptor was identified in a human donor in good health. The sample was blood. V usage is TRBV29-1 and J usage is TRBJ1-2; 9 bases agree with TRBD1. CDR3 bases: TGCAGCTCGGACAGGGGTGAACTTGGCTACACCTTC. As protein: CSSDRGELGYTF.